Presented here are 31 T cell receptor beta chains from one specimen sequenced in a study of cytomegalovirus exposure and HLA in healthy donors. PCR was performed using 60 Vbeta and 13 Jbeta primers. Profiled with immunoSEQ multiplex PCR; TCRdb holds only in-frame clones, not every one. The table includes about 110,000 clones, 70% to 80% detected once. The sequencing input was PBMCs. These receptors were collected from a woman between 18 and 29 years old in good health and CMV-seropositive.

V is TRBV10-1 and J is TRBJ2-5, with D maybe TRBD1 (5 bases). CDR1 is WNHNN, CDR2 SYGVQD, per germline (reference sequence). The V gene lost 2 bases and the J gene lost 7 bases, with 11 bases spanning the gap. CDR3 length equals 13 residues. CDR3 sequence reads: CASSEDRTGTQYF. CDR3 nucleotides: TGCGCCAGCAGTGAGGACAGAACAGGGACCCAGTACTTC.

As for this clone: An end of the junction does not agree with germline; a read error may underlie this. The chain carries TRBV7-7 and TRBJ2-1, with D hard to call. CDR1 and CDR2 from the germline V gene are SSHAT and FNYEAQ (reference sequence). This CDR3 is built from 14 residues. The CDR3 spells CASSLESRTGEQFF. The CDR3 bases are TGTGCTAGCAGCTTAGAGTCGAGAACCGGTGAGCAGTTCTTC. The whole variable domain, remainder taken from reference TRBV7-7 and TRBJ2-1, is GAGVSQSPRYKVTKRGQDVTLRCDPISSHATLYWYQQALGQGPEFLTYFNYEAQPDKSGLPSDRFSAERPEGSISTLTIQRTEQRDSAMYRCASSLESRTGEQFFGPGTRLTVL.

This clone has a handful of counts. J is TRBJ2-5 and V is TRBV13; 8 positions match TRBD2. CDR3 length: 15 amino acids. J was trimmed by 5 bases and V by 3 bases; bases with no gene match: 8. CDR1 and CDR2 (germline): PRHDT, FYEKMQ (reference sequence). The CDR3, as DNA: TGTGCCAGCAGCTTTTCCAGCGGGAGCGGTGAGACCCAGTACTTC. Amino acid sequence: CASSFSSGSGETQYF.

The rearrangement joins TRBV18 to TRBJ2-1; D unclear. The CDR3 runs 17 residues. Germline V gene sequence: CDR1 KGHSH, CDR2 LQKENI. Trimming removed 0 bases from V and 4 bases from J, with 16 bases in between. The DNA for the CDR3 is TGTGCCAGCTCACCACCCCAGGCCCCAGCCAGATACAATGAGCAGTTCTTC. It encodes CASSPPQAPARYNEQFF.

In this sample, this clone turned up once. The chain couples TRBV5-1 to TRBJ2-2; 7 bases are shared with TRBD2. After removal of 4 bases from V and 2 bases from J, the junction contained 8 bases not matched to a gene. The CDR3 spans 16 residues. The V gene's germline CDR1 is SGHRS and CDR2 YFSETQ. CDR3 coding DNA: TGCGCCAGCAGCCCGGGGAGGGCCTTCAACACCGGGGAGCTGTTTTTT. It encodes CASSPGRAFNTGELFF.

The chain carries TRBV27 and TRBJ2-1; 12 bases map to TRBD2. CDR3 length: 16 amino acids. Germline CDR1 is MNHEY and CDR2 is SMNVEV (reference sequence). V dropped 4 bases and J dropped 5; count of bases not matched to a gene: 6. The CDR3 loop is CASSSRLAGAHNEQFF. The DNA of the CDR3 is TGTGCCAGCAGTTCCCGACTAGCGGGAGCTCACAATGAGCAGTTCTTC.

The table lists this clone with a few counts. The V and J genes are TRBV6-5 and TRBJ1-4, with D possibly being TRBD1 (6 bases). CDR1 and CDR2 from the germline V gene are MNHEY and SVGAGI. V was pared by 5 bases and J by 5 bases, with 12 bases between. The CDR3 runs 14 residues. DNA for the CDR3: TGTGCCAGCAGTCAGCGGGGGCTAAATGAAAAACTGTTTTTT. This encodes CASSQRGLNEKLFF.

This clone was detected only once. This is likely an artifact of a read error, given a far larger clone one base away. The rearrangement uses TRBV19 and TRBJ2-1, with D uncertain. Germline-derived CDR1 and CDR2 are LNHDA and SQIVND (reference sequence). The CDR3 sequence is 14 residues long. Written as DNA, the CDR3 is TGTGCCGGTAGTATCACAGCCACCTACAATGAGCAGTTCTTC. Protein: CAGSITATYNEQFF.

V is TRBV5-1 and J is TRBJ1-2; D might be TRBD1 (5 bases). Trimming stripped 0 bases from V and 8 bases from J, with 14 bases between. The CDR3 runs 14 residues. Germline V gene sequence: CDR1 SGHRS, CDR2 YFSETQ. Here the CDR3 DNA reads TGCGCCAGCAGCTTGGAAGGGGAGGTGGACGGCTACACCTTC. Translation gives CASSLEGEVDGYTF.

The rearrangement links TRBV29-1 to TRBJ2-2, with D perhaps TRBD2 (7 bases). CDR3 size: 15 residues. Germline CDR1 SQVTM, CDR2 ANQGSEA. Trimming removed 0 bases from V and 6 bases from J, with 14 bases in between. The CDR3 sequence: CSVEDLRGAAGELFF. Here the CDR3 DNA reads TGCAGCGTTGAAGATCTCCGGGGGGCTGCCGGGGAGCTGTTTTTT.

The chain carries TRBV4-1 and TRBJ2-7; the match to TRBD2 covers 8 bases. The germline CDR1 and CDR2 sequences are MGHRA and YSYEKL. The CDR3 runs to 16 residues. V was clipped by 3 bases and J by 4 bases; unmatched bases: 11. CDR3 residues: CASSHSLSGKGYEQYF. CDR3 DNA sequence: TGCGCCAGCAGCCATTCCCTTAGCGGGAAAGGGTACGAGCAGTACTTC.

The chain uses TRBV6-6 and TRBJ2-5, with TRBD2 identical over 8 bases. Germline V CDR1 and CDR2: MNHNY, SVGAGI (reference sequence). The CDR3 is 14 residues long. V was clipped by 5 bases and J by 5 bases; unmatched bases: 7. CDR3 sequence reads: CASSRGGQGETQYF. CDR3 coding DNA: TGTGCCAGCAGTCGGGGGGGGCAGGGGGAGACCCAGTACTTC.

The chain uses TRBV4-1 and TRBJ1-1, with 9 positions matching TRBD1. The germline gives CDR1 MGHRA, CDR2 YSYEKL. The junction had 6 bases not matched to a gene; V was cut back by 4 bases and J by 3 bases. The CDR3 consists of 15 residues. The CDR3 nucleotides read TGCGCCAGCAGCCGCCCTACAGGGGGCGACACTGAAGCTTTCTTT. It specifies CASSRPTGGDTEAFF.

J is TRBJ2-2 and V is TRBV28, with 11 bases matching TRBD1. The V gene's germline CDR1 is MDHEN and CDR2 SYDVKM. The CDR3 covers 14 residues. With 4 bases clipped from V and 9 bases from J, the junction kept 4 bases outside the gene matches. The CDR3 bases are TGTGCCAGCAGTTACGGGACAGGGGGACGGGAGCTGTTTTTT. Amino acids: CASSYGTGGRELFF. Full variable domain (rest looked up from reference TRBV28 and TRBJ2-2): DVKVTQSSRYLVKRTGEKVFLECVQDMDHENMFWYRQDPGLGLRLIYFSYDVKMKEKGDIPEGYSVSREKKERFSLILESASTNQTSMYLCASSYGTGGRELFFGEGSRLTVL.

This CDR3 reads CASSQQDSYGYTF. DNA for the CDR3: TGCGCCAGCAGCCAGCAGGACAGCTATGGCTACACCTTC. V is TRBV4-1 and J is TRBJ1-2, with a weak D call TRBD1 (6 bases). In germline, CDR1 is MGHRA, CDR2 YSYEKL. V was cut by 3 bases and J by 4 bases, with 9 bases left in between. The CDR3 totals 13 residues.

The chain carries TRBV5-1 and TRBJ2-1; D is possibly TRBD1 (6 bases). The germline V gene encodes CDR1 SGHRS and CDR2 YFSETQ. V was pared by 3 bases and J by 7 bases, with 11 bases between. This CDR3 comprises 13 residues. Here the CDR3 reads CASSSGQTNEQFF. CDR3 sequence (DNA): TGCGCCAGCAGCTCTGGACAGACTAATGAGCAGTTCTTC.

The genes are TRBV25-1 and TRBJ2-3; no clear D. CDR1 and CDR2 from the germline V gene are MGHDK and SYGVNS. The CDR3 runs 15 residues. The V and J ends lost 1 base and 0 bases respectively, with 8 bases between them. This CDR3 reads CASSEFRRSTDTQYF. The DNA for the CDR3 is TGTGCCAGCAGTGAATTTCGCCGGAGCACAGATACGCAGTATTTT.

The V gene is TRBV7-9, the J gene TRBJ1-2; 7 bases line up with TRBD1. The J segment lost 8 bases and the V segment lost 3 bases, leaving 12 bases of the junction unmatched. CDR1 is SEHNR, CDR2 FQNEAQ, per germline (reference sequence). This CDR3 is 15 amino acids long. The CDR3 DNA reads TGTGCCAGCAGCTTCGGGGACAGAGGATCTGCAGGCTACACCTTC. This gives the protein CASSFGDRGSAGYTF.

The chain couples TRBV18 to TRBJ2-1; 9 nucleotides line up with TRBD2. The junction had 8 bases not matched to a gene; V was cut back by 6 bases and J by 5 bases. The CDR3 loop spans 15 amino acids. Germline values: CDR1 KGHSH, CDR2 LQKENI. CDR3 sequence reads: CASSPRAGGDNEQFF. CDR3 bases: TGTGCCAGCTCGCCTAGGGCGGGAGGGGACAATGAGCAGTTCTTC. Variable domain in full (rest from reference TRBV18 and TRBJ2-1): NAGVMQNPRHLVRRRGQEARLRCSPMKGHSHVYWYRQLPEEGLKFMVYLQKENIIDESGMPKERFSAEFPKEGPSILRIQQVVRGDSAAYFCASSPRAGGDNEQFFGPGTRLTVL.

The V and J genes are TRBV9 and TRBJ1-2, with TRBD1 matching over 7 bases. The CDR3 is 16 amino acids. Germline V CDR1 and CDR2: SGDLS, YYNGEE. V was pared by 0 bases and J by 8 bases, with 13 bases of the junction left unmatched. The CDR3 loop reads CASSVGDDRVENGYTF. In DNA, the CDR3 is TGTGCCAGCAGCGTAGGGGACGACAGGGTCGAGAACGGCTACACCTTC.

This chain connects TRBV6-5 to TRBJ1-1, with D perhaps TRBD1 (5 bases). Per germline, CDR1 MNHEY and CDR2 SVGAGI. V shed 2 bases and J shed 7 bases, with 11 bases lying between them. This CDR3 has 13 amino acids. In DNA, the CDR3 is TGTGCCAGCAGTTACGGTGGGGCGGATGAAGCTTTCTTT. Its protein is CASSYGGADEAFF.

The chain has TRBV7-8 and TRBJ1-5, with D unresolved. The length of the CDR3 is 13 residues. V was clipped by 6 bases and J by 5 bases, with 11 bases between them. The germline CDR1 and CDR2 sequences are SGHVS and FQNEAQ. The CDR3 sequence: CASRKAQDQPQHF. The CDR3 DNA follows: TGTGCCAGCAGAAAGGCCCAGGATCAGCCCCAGCATTTT.

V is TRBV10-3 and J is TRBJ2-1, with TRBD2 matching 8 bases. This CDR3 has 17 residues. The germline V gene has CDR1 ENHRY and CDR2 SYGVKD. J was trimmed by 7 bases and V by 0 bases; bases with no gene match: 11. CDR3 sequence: CAISESTLQRELNEQFF. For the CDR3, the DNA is TGTGCCATCAGTGAGTCGACTCTCCAGCGGGAGCTGAATGAGCAGTTCTTC.

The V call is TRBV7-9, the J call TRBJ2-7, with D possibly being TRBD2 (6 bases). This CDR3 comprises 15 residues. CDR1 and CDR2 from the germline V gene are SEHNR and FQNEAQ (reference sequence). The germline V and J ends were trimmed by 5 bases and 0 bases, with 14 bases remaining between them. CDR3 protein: CASSPITEGSYEQYF. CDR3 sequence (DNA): TGTGCCAGCAGCCCCATCACGGAGGGCTCCTACGAGCAGTACTTC.

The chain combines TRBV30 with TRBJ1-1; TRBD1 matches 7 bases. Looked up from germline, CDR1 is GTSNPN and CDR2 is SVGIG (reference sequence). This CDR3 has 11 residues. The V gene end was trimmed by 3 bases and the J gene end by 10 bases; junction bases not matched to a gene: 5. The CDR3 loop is CAWSRQGRAFF. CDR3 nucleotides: TGTGCCTGGAGCAGACAGGGTCGAGCTTTCTTT.

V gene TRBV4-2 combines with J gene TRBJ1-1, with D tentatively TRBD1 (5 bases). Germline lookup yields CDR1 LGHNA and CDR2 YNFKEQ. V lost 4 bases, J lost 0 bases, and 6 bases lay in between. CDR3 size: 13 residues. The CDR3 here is CASSPTVNTEAFF. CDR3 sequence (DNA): TGTGCCAGCAGCCCGACAGTGAACACTGAAGCTTTCTTT.

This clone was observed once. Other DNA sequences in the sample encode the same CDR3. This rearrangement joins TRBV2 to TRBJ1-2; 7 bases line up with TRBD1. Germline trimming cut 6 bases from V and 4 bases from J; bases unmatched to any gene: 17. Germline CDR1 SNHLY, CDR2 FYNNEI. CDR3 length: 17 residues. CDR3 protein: CASSPFGPQGTLYGYTF. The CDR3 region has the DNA TGTGCCAGCAGCCCATTTGGCCCACAGGGGACTCTCTATGGCTACACCTTC.

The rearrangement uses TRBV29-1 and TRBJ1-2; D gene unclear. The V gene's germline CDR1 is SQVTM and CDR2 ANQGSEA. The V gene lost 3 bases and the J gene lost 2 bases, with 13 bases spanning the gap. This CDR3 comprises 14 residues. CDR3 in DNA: TGCAGCGTTGAGCTAGCTTTTACAAACTATGGCTACACCTTC. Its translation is CSVELAFTNYGYTF.

The CDR3 coding sequence is TGTGCCAGCACTGAGATTCCCGGGGACTTAGGGGAGCAGTTCTTC. Translating gives CASTEIPGDLGEQFF. The chain joins TRBV6-5 to TRBJ2-1; D might be TRBD2 (6 bases). This CDR3 is built from 15 residues. CDR1 MNHEY and CDR2 SVGAGI come from the germline V gene. The V end lost 7 bases, the J end lost 10 bases, and 23 bases lay between the germline ends.

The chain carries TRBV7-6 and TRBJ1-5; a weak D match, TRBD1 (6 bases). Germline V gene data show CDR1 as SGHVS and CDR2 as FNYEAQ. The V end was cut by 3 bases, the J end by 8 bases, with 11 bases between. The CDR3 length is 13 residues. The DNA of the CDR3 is TGTGCCAGCAGCTTCACAGGGAAGGAGCCCCAGCATTTT. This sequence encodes CASSFTGKEPQHF. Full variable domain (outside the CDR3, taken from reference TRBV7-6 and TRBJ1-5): GAGVSQSPRYKVTKRGQDVALRCDPISGHVSLYWYRQALGQGPEFLTYFNYEAQQDKSGLPNDRFSAERPEGSISTLTIQRTEQRDSAMYRCASSFTGKEPQHFGDGTRLSIL.

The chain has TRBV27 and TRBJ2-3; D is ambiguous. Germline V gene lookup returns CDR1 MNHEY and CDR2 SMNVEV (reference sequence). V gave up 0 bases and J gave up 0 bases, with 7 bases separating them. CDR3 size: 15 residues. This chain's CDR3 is CASSLSQTSTDTQYF. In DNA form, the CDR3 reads TGTGCCAGCAGTTTATCGCAAACTAGCACAGATACGCAGTATTTT.